Detailed here is one T cell receptor (beta chain). The source of the sample is a study of T cells expressing NK-cell markers. TCRdb re-called the 5' RACE reads; every CDR3 protein appears as one record, without DNA. This table holds about 550,000 distinct CDR3 sequences. Germline V gives CDR1 SNHLY, CDR2 FYNNEI. The CDR3 runs to 14 residues. The specimen was blood T cells: a sorted CD56 or NKG2C T cell subset, CD4+ or CD8+ T cells, or bulk PBMC T cells (not recorded which). The genes are TRBV2 and TRBJ2-7. The receptor was derived from a man in his late teens or twenties in good health. This CDR3 is CASSEGLLTYEQYF.